The T cell receptor (beta chain) described here comes from a study of blood T cell repertoires in COVID-19. Study summary: T cells, B-cell-depleted T cells, or PBMCs supplied cDNA or gDNA.

Sequenced by immunoSEQ multiplex PCR; TCRdb stores in-frame clones only, minus some. The data show fewer than 80,000 clones, roughly 85% seen once. The CDR3 covers 17 residues. Germline CDR1 and CDR2: SGHVS and FQNEAQ. V was clipped by 0 bases and J by 2 bases, with 16 bases between them. The chain uses TRBV7-8 and TRBJ2-5, with D possibly TRBD2 on 5 matching bases. Sequenced sample: peripheral blood. This clonotype originated in a man younger than 45 with acute or convalescent COVID-19. CDR3 loop: CASSLARSWTAQETQYF. In nucleotides, the CDR3 is TGTGCCAGCAGCTTAGCGCGGAGCTGGACTGCACAAGAGACCCAGTACTTC.